The 24 T cell receptor beta chains presented below share a single source sample, sequenced in a study of blood T cell repertoires in COVID-19. The data were produced by immunoSEQ multiplex PCR, yet TCRdb's version contains in-frame clones alone and is incomplete. The table shows approximately 190,000 clones, with 75% to 85% occurring only once. Sequencing was performed on peripheral blood. The receptor set was obtained from a man aged 60-69 years with acute or convalescent COVID-19.

The chain has TRBV10-3 and TRBJ2-1; 10 nucleotides match TRBD2. The CDR3 runs to 16 residues. Trimming took 10 bases from V and 0 from J; bases not matched to a gene: 9. Germline CDR1 is ENHRY and CDR2 is SYGVKD. The CDR3 spells CATGGLAVSSYNEQFF. The CDR3 DNA reads TGTGCCACAGGAGGACTAGCGGTTAGCTCCTACAATGAGCAGTTCTTC.

The chain combines TRBV6-5 with TRBJ1-2; 9 positions match TRBD1. J was trimmed by 5 bases and V by 8 bases; bases with no gene match: 6. Germline V gene data show CDR1 as MNHEY and CDR2 as SVGAGI. This CDR3 is built from 13 residues. The chain's CDR3 is CASQQGARYGYTF. As DNA, the CDR3 is TGTGCCAGCCAACAGGGGGCTAGGTATGGCTACACCTTC.

J is TRBJ1-3 and V is TRBV6-1, with 7 bases matching TRBD1. Per the germline V gene, CDR1 is MNHNS and CDR2 is SASEGT. J gave up 3 bases and V 0 bases, and 8 bases lay outside the gene matches. The CDR3 has 17 amino acids. CDR3 protein: CASSEALGGGFGNTIYF. The CDR3 nucleotides read TGTGCCAGCAGTGAAGCTCTAGGAGGGGGCTTTGGAAACACCATATATTTT.

The chain joins TRBV19 to TRBJ1-1; 10 positions match TRBD1. The CDR3 totals 15 residues. Losses at the gene ends were 9 bases for V and 1 base for J; bases not matched to a gene: 8. Germline V CDR1 and CDR2: LNHDA, SQIVND (reference sequence). CDR3 sequence reads: CASLGQGEQNTEAFF. The CDR3, as DNA: TGTGCCAGCCTAGGACAGGGGGAACAGAACACTGAAGCTTTCTTT.

In its sample, this clone was seen a few times. This chain joins TRBV3-1 (or the pseudogene TRBV3-2) and TRBJ1-1; 7 bases fit TRBD1. The length of the CDR3 is 19 residues. The junction had 17 bases not matched to a gene; V was cut back by 3 bases and J by 1 base. The germline V gene encodes CDR1 LGHDT and CDR2 YNNKEL (reference sequence). Written as DNA, the CDR3 is TGTGCCAGCAGCCATATGCTGGGAGCTCGGACAGGACCGAACACTGAAGCTTTCTTT. Translated, it gives CASSHMLGARTGPNTEAFF.

The chain uses TRBV12-5 and TRBJ2-3; weak D call: TRBD2 (7 bases). Trimming removed 9 bases at V and 0 bases at J, with 13 bases between. Per germline, CDR1 LGHNT and CDR2 FRNRAP. CDR3 length: 14 amino acids. CDR3 in DNA: TGTGCTAGCCGTGAGGGGGGGAGCACAGATACGCAGTATTTT. Encoded protein: CASREGGSTDTQYF. Full variable domain (missing parts from reference TRBV12-5 and TRBJ2-3): DARVTQTPRHKVTEMGQEVTMRCQPILGHNTVFWYRQTMMQGLELLAYFRNRAPLDDSGMPKDRFSAEMPDATLATLKIQPSEPRDSAVYFCASREGGSTDTQYFGPGTRLTVL.

The chain employs TRBV6-5 and TRBJ1-5; TRBD1 is a possible D gene (5 bases). The germline gives CDR1 MNHEY, CDR2 SVGAGI. The CDR3 extends over 15 amino acids. The V gene lost 2 bases and the J gene lost 4 bases, with 12 bases spanning the gap. CDR3 coding DNA: TGTGCCAGCAGTTACGGGCAGGGTGAAAATCAGCCCCAGCATTTT. Translation gives CASSYGQGENQPQHF.

This clone has more than one count but fewer than ten. An end of the junction does not agree with germline; a read error may underlie this. This chain links TRBV7-7 with TRBJ1-5; maybe TRBD1 (5 bases). CDR3 length: 18 residues. The germline V gene encodes CDR1 SSHAT and CDR2 FNYEAQ (reference sequence). The CDR3, as DNA: TGTGCTAGCAGCTTAGCGCGAAGCCTCGGCAGGGGCAATCAGCCCCAGCATTTT. Translated: CASSLARSLGRGNQPQHF.

This sequence joins TRBV10-3 and TRBJ1-2; TRBD1 aligns across 8 bases. The CDR3 extends over 15 amino acids. V lost 10 bases to trimming and J lost 6 bases; unmatched junction nucleotides: 16. Germline V lookup: CDR1 ENHRY, CDR2 SYGVKD. DNA for the CDR3: TGTGCCACCGGAACCGACAGGGGAAAGGGCGATGGCTACACCTTC. It translates to CATGTDRGKGDGYTF.

V usage is TRBV6-2 or TRBV6-3 and J usage is TRBJ2-7; D unresolved. The CDR3 spans 13 residues. Deletions cut 2 bases from V and 1 base from J, with 6 bases between. Germline V gene sequence: CDR1 MNHEY, CDR2 SVGEGT. The CDR3 sequence: CASSYDSSYEQYF. DNA of the CDR3: TGTGCCAGCAGTTACGACTCATCCTACGAGCAGTACTTC.

This chain joins TRBV10-3 and TRBJ2-1; TRBD2 aligns across 10 bases. CDR3 length: 16 residues. The trim removed 0 bases at V and 8 bases at J, leaving 7 bases unmatched. Germline CDR1 is ENHRY and CDR2 is SYGVKD. Here the CDR3 reads CAISESWPSGGHEQFF. The DNA for the CDR3 is TGTGCCATCAGTGAGTCTTGGCCTAGCGGGGGCCATGAGCAGTTCTTC.

The chain joins TRBV9 to TRBJ2-1, with TRBD2 matching over 9 bases. V was clipped by 4 bases and J by 7 bases; unmatched bases: 9. Germline CDR1 is SGDLS and CDR2 is YYNGEE. The CDR3 loop spans 15 amino acids. The CDR3 here is CASSLSSGGGNEQFF. The CDR3 DNA follows: TGTGCCAGCAGCCTTAGTAGCGGGGGCGGGAATGAGCAGTTCTTC. Using reference TRBV9 and TRBJ2-1 for the parts outside the CDR3, the full variable domain is DSGVTQTPKHLITATGQRVTLRCSPRSGDLSVYWYQQSLDQGLQFLIQYYNGEERAKGNILERFSAQQFPDLHSELNLSSLELGDSALYFCASSLSSGGGNEQFFGPGTRLTVL.

V gene TRBV11-3 combines with J gene TRBJ2-2; possible D gene TRBD2, 5 bases. The V gene lost 0 bases and the J gene lost 4 bases, with 9 bases spanning the gap. Germline assignment: CDR1 SGHNT and CDR2 YENEEA. This CDR3 is 15 amino acids long. DNA for the CDR3: TGTGCCAGCAGCTTAGATGACGGAGGCACCGGGGAGCTGTTTTTT. Translating it yields CASSLDDGGTGELFF.

In this sample, this clone turned up a few times. V and J are TRBV6-5 and TRBJ1-6; D might be TRBD1 (6 bases). Per the germline V gene, CDR1 is MNHEY and CDR2 is SVGAGI. V lost 4 bases and J 7 bases, leaving 14 bases between the germline ends. There are 15 residues in the CDR3. DNA for the CDR3: TGTGCCAGCAGTTTGGTCAGGGGCTGGAATTCACCCCTCCACTTT. It translates to CASSLVRGWNSPLHF.

This chain links TRBV6-5 with TRBJ2-7; possibly TRBD2 for D (6 bases). The V gene's germline CDR1 is MNHEY and CDR2 SVGAGI. The V and J ends lost 6 bases and 3 bases respectively, with 15 bases between them. CDR3 length: 14 residues. The CDR3 loop is CASSKRGGLYEQYF. CDR3 nucleotide sequence: TGTGCCAGCAGCAAACGAGGAGGGCTCTACGAGCAGTACTTC.

This chain joins TRBV5-1 and TRBJ1-2; TRBD1 agrees at 9 bases. Germline V gene lookup returns CDR1 SGHRS and CDR2 YFSETQ. The CDR3 consists of 16 residues. The J segment lost 2 bases and the V segment lost 6 bases, leaving 11 bases of the junction unmatched. The CDR3 DNA reads TGCGCCAGCACAACTGGACAGGGGTACCTGAACTATGGCTACACCTTC. Its protein is CASTTGQGYLNYGYTF. Together with reference TRBV5-1 and TRBJ1-2, the CDR3 gives the full variable domain: KAGVTQTPRYLIKTRGQQVTLSCSPISGHRSVSWYQQTPGQGLQFLFEYFSETQRNKGNFPGRFSGRQFSNSRSEMNVSTLELGDSALYLCASTTGQGYLNYGYTFGSGTRLTVV.

V and J are TRBV11-2 and TRBJ2-2, with D tentatively TRBD1 (6 bases). V was cut by 4 bases and J by 7 bases, with 25 bases left in between. From germline, CDR1 is SGHAT and CDR2 FQNNGV. This CDR3 is built from 18 residues. Here the CDR3 DNA reads TGTGCCAGCAGCTCTCTCGGGACACCTATAACTCTTGACGGGGAGCTGTTTTTT. Translated, it gives CASSSLGTPITLDGELFF.

The CDR3 protein is CAWDVRGNTEAFF. CDR3 bases: TGTGCCTGGGATGTGCGGGGGAACACTGAAGCTTTCTTT. This sequence joins TRBV30 and TRBJ1-1; no clear D. CDR1 GTSNPN and CDR2 SVGIG come from the germline V gene (reference sequence). This CDR3 spans 13 amino acids. V lost 5 bases to trimming and J lost 1 base, with 11 bases between them.

The J gene is TRBJ1-5, the V gene TRBV19; the D gene is possibly TRBD1 (6 bases). This CDR3 contains 14 residues. Trimming left V 4 bases short and J 5 bases short, with 12 bases between. Germline loops: CDR1 LNHDA, CDR2 SQIVND (reference sequence). This chain's CDR3 is CASSRRGFDQPQHF. The CDR3 nucleotides read TGTGCCAGTAGTAGAAGGGGGTTCGATCAGCCCCAGCATTTT.

This chain links TRBV5-1 with TRBJ2-3, with TRBD2 identical over 13 bases. J gave up 4 bases and V 4 bases, and 3 bases lay outside the gene matches. The CDR3 loop spans 15 amino acids. Germline values: CDR1 SGHRS, CDR2 YFSETQ. Here the CDR3 DNA reads TGCGCCAGCAGCATCGGACTAGCGGGAGCAGATACGCAGTATTTT. It codes for CASSIGLAGADTQYF.

The chain joins TRBV19 to TRBJ1-1, with 8 bases aligning to TRBD1. The CDR3 has 14 residues. Germline CDR1 and CDR2: LNHDA and SQIVND (reference sequence). The trim removed 3 bases at V and 2 bases at J, leaving 2 bases unmatched. CDR3 protein: CASSIGTGNTEAFF. CDR3 sequence (DNA): TGTGCCAGTAGTATTGGGACAGGTAACACTGAAGCTTTCTTT.

The V and J genes are TRBV28 and TRBJ1-6; possible D gene TRBD1, 6 bases. V was trimmed by 4 bases and J by 14 bases, leaving 15 bases between them. This CDR3 has 13 residues. The germline CDR1 and CDR2 sequences are MDHEN and SYDVKM. The CDR3 is CASSSSQGRTLHF. CDR3 in DNA: TGTGCCAGCAGTTCCTCCCAGGGGCGTACCCTCCACTTT. The whole variable domain, remainder taken from reference TRBV28 and TRBJ1-6, is DVKVTQSSRYLVKRTGEKVFLECVQDMDHENMFWYRQDPGLGLRLIYFSYDVKMKEKGDIPEGYSVSREKKERFSLILESASTNQTSMYLCASSSSQGRTLHFGNGTRLTVT.

This chain joins TRBV6-5 and TRBJ1-2, with TRBD1 identical over 9 bases. Germline CDR1 reads MNHEY; CDR2 reads SVGAGI. Unmatched junction bases numbered 4, after V lost 6 bases and J lost 2 bases. The CDR3 sequence is 14 residues long. The CDR3 DNA reads as TGTGCCAGCAGCCCGGGACAGGGCAACTATGGCTACACCTTC. It is translated as CASSPGQGNYGYTF.

This clone was picked up one time. The rearrangement uses TRBV5-1 and TRBJ2-1, with 9 nucleotides matching TRBD2. The CDR3 spans 14 residues. From germline, CDR1 is SGHRS and CDR2 YFSETQ. Trimming removed 3 bases from V and 9 bases from J; junction bases left unmatched: 7. The CDR3 sequence: CASSSRMREGEQFF. The CDR3 bases are TGCGCCAGCAGCTCCCGGATGCGGGAGGGTGAGCAGTTCTTC.